The 14 T cell receptor beta chains given below trace back to one sample, sequenced in a study of blood T cell repertoires in COVID-19. TCRdb keeps only in-frame clones here, not all; method: immunoSEQ multiplex PCR. The repertoire holds over 75,000 clones, with about 78% as singletons. The specimen sequenced was peripheral blood. The origin of the receptors is a human donor in a cohort sampled during active COVID-19.

This clone turned up a few times. The CDR3 DNA reads TGTGCCAGCAGTGAAAGCGACTCCGGGGGAAACACCATATATTTT. Translation gives CASSESDSGGNTIYF. This sequence joins TRBV6-1 and TRBJ1-3; D uncertain. CDR1 and CDR2 from the germline V gene are MNHNS and SASEGT. This CDR3 spans 15 amino acids. Trimming removed 2 bases from V and 4 bases from J, with 12 bases in between.

This clone appeared a few times. V is TRBV7-6 and J is TRBJ2-3, with 10 bases that match TRBD2. The V gene's germline CDR1 is SGHVS and CDR2 FNYEAQ. Germline trimming cut 2 bases from V and 1 base from J; bases unmatched to any gene: 0. The CDR3 loop spans 15 amino acids. The CDR3 spells CASSLLAGGTDTQYF. The CDR3 DNA reads TGTGCCAGCAGCTTACTAGCGGGGGGCACAGATACGCAGTATTTT.

The chain uses TRBV6-6 and TRBJ2-4; 7 positions match TRBD2. Germline CDR1 and CDR2: MNHNY and SVGAGI (reference sequence). J was trimmed by 6 bases and V by 6 bases; bases with no gene match: 8. The CDR3 sequence is 14 residues long. In DNA, the CDR3 is TGTGCCAGCAGCTACCCGGGGGAGGGAAACATTCAGTACTTC. Translating it yields CASSYPGEGNIQYF.

The rearrangement links TRBV6-5 to TRBJ1-5, with D tentatively TRBD1 (5 bases). The CDR3 consists of 14 residues. V was trimmed by 7 bases and J by 2 bases, leaving 12 bases between them. Germline V gene lookup returns CDR1 MNHEY and CDR2 SVGAGI. CDR3 bases: TGTGCCAGCAAGCGCAGGGAGGGCAATCAGCCCCAGCATTTT. Its protein is CASKRREGNQPQHF.

The rearrangement links TRBV4-1 to TRBJ1-1; D may be TRBD1 (6 bases). CDR3 length equals 15 residues. Looked up from germline, CDR1 is MGHRA and CDR2 is YSYEKL. The V end was cut by 4 bases, the J end by 2 bases, with 14 bases between. The CDR3 nucleotides are TGCGCCAGCAGCCTTTTCGTGGACAGTAACACTGAAGCTTTCTTT. Protein: CASSLFVDSNTEAFF.

The V gene is TRBV7-2, the J gene TRBJ2-5; D not certain. The CDR3 has 15 residues. V lost 5 bases and J 1 base, leaving 14 bases between the germline ends. Germline CDR1 is SGHTA and CDR2 is FQGNSA. The CDR3 reads CASSPSRVLQETQYF. The CDR3 bases are TGTGCCAGCAGCCCAAGCCGGGTCCTCCAAGAGACCCAGTACTTC. Full variable domain (outside the CDR3, taken from reference TRBV7-2 and TRBJ2-5): GAGVSQSPSNKVTEKGKDVELRCDPISGHTALYWYRQSLGQGLEFLIYFQGNSAPDKSGLPSDRFSAERTGGSVSTLTIQRTQQEDSAVYLCASSPSRVLQETQYFGPGTRLLVL.

This chain joins TRBV7-3 and TRBJ1-2; possibly TRBD1 for D (6 bases). V was trimmed by 5 bases and J by 5 bases, leaving 12 bases between them. CDR3 length: 13 amino acids. CDR1 and CDR2 from the germline V gene are SGHTA and FQGTGA. The CDR3 here is CASSTGQQYGYTF. As DNA, the CDR3 is TGTGCCAGCAGCACCGGACAGCAGTATGGCTACACCTTC. The full variable domain, completed using reference TRBV7-3 and TRBJ1-2, is GAGVSQTPSNKVTEKGKYVELRCDPISGHTALYWYRQSLGQGPEFLIYFQGTGAADDSGLPNDRFFAVRPEGSVSTLKIQRTERGDSAVYLCASSTGQQYGYTFGSGTRLTVV.

The chain recombines TRBV7-9 with TRBJ2-2, with 14 positions matching TRBD2. The CDR3 is 16 amino acids. The trim removed 5 bases at V and 5 bases at J, leaving 4 bases unmatched. The V gene's germline CDR1 is SEHNR and CDR2 FQNEAQ (reference sequence). CDR3 sequence: CASSPGTSGSTGELFF. CDR3 in DNA: TGTGCCAGCAGCCCCGGGACTAGCGGGAGTACCGGGGAGCTGTTTTTT.

The chain carries TRBV3-1 (or the pseudogene TRBV3-2) and TRBJ2-7; D gene uncertain. Looked up from germline, CDR1 is LGHDT and CDR2 is YNNKEL (reference sequence). The CDR3 contains 15 residues. With 0 bases removed from V and 4 bases from J, the gap between germline ends came to 13 bases. The CDR3 DNA reads TGTGCCAGCAGCCAAGATTATCCGGGTGATTACGAGCAGTACGTC. Its protein is CASSQDYPGDYEQYV.

The chain employs TRBV19 and TRBJ1-2; TRBD1 aligns across 10 bases. CDR3 length: 15 amino acids. The V gene's germline CDR1 is LNHDA and CDR2 SQIVND (reference sequence). V gave up 6 bases and J gave up 2 bases; unmatched junction bases: 6. In DNA, the CDR3 is TGTGCCAGTAGCTTAGGGACAGGGGCCAACTATGGCTACACCTTC. Protein: CASSLGTGANYGYTF.

V is TRBV4-1 and J is TRBJ1-1; possible D gene TRBD1, 5 bases. The germline V gene encodes CDR1 MGHRA and CDR2 YSYEKL. V was cut by 4 bases and J by 6 bases, with 18 bases left in between. CDR3 length equals 15 residues. The CDR3, as DNA: TGCGCCAGCAGCCCAGGGAATATACGGATACCTGAAGCTTTCTTT. Translation gives CASSPGNIRIPEAFF.

This clone has a handful of counts. The chain is built from TRBV12-5 and TRBJ1-1, with D unresolved. The CDR3 sequence is 11 residues long. The germline V gene has CDR1 LGHNT and CDR2 FRNRAP. CDR3 sequence (DNA): TGTGCCAGCGGAGCGAACACTGAAGCTTTCTTT. It encodes CASGANTEAFF.

The chain carries TRBV4-1 and TRBJ2-1; the D is unclear. Germline lookup yields CDR1 MGHRA and CDR2 YSYEKL. The CDR3 sequence is 13 residues long. V was clipped by 0 bases and J by 7 bases, with 7 bases between them. The DNA of the CDR3 is TGCGCCAGCAGCCAAGAATACGGGAATGAGCAGTTCTTC. It encodes CASSQEYGNEQFF.

The chain employs TRBV30 and TRBJ1-1; D call uncertain. The ends were cut back, 1 base at V and 0 bases at J, with 9 bases in the middle. This CDR3 is 14 amino acids long. CDR1 is GTSNPN and CDR2 is SVGIG in the germline V gene (reference sequence). CDR3 DNA: TGTGCCTGGAGTGGGTATCAGTTGAACACTGAAGCTTTCTTT. This sequence encodes CAWSGYQLNTEAFF.